The 22 T cell receptor beta chains below all came from one sample that was sequenced in a study of T-cell reconstitution after alpha-beta-depleted transplantation in children. Unique molecular identifiers were incorporated during preparation of the TCRbeta library. One entry per CDR3 protein, called by TCRdb with MiXCR from the PCR reads. The sample yields around 680,000 distinct CDR3 sequences, roughly 17% seen once. Sequencing used PBMCs from the stem cell graft donor, obtained from the stem cell graft. These TCRs come from a human donor who donated a stem cell graft to a child with acute myeloid leukemia.

Regarding this clonotype: Being one base from a much bigger clone, this may be a read error. The V gene is TRBV7-2, the J gene TRBJ2-5; possibly TRBD2 for D (6 bases). Germline CDR1 SGHTA, CDR2 FQGNSA. V shed 3 bases and J shed 7 bases, with 21 bases lying between them. The CDR3 consists of 16 residues. CDR3 DNA: TGTGCCAGCAGCTTCGGACTATCGGATGGGTCTGTGACCCAGTACTTC. Its translation: CASSFGLSDGSVTQYF.

This clonotype was detected only a few times. The V and J genes are TRBV28 and TRBJ2-1, with no clear D. The CDR3 is 16 amino acids. Trimming removed 2 bases at V and 5 bases at J, with 16 bases between. Germline CDR1 and CDR2: MDHEN and SYDVKM. The CDR3 nucleotides read TGTGCCAGCAGTTTACCTCCCCCGGATCTAGACAATGAGCAGTTCTTC. It translates to CASSLPPPDLDNEQFF.

There are a few counts of this clonotype. The chain employs TRBV5-3 and TRBJ1-2, with a possible D match to TRBD1 (6 bases). Being an ORF, TRBV5-3 has a function that is uncertain. Trimming took off 8 bases at V and 2 bases at J, with 16 bases between the two ends. The CDR3 totals 14 residues. In DNA form, the CDR3 reads TGTGCCAGCAGCACAGGGACGGCGAACTATGGCTACACCTTC. Translating it yields CASSTGTANYGYTF.

The table lists this clonotype with many counts. The chain recombines TRBV20-1 with TRBJ1-6; D gene unclear. Germline V gene sequence: CDR1 DFQATT, CDR2 SNEGSKA (reference sequence). The CDR3 loop spans 13 amino acids. V lost 3 bases and J 5 bases, leaving 8 bases between the germline ends. The CDR3 spells CSARGSNNSPLHF. The CDR3 coding sequence is TGCAGTGCTAGGGGATCCAATAATTCACCCCTCCACTTT.

This clonotype was seen many times. V and J are TRBV20-1 and TRBJ2-7; D gene ambiguous. V was clipped by 1 base and J by 3 bases, with 10 bases between them. This CDR3 is 13 amino acids long. Germline loops: CDR1 DFQATT, CDR2 SNEGSKA (reference sequence). Here the CDR3 DNA reads TGCAGTGCTAGAGGGGGTTCCTACTACGAGCAGTACGTC. Translated, it gives CSARGGSYYEQYV.

This clonotype came up a few times. The rearrangement links TRBV12-3 or TRBV12-4 to TRBJ2-7; either TRBD1 or TRBD2 may fit D (5 bases each). V shed 7 bases and J shed 2 bases, with 12 bases lying between them. The CDR3 spans 13 residues. The chain's CDR3 is CASTPGRTYEQYF. In DNA form, the CDR3 reads TGTGCCAGCACCCCGGGACGGACCTACGAGCAGTACTTC.

Only a few counts were recorded for this clonotype. This chain uses TRBV5-6 with TRBJ1-3; 9 bases match TRBD1. The germline V gene encodes CDR1 SGHDT and CDR2 YYEEEE. The trim removed 0 bases at V and 4 bases at J, leaving 2 bases unmatched. The CDR3 is 15 amino acids. In DNA, the CDR3 is TGTGCCAGCAGCTTGGTTACAGGGGGCGGAAACACCATATATTTT. Amino acid sequence: CASSLVTGGGNTIYF.

This clonotype was detected many times. The CDR3 bases are TGCAGCGCAACAGGAGCCTCAACTAATGAAAAACTGTTTTTT. Its protein product is CSATGASTNEKLFF. The chain joins TRBV29-1 to TRBJ1-4; D perhaps matches TRBD1 (5 bases). Trimming took 7 bases from V and 0 from J, leaving 12 bases between them. CDR1 SQVTM and CDR2 ANQGSEA come from the germline V gene. The CDR3 spans 14 residues.

This clonotype was observed a single time. This chain joins TRBV6-2 or TRBV6-3 and TRBJ2-1; 10 bases fit TRBD1. J was trimmed by 2 bases and V by 8 bases; bases with no gene match: 0. Germline assignment: CDR1 MNHEY and CDR2 SVGEGT. This CDR3 comprises 13 residues. The chain's CDR3 is CASGQGAYNEQFF. In nucleotides, the CDR3 is TGTGCCAGCGGACAGGGGGCCTACAATGAGCAGTTCTTC.

This rearrangement joins TRBV7-8 to TRBJ2-3; 7 nucleotides agree with TRBD2. Germline assignment: CDR1 SGHVS and CDR2 FQNEAQ. With V trimmed by 5 bases and J by 2 bases, 4 bases remained unmatched. This CDR3 is built from 14 residues. The CDR3 sequence is CASSRDYYTDTQYF. The DNA for the CDR3 is TGTGCCAGCAGCCGGGACTACTACACAGATACGCAGTATTTT.

This clonotype was detected only a few times. The V and J genes are TRBV9 and TRBJ2-2, with no clear D. V was trimmed by 3 bases and J by 6 bases, leaving 12 bases between them. Looked up from germline, CDR1 is SGDLS and CDR2 is YYNGEE. CDR3 length: 14 amino acids. The CDR3 here is CASSARPEAGELFF. In DNA, the CDR3 is TGTGCCAGCAGCGCCCGCCCAGAGGCCGGGGAGCTGTTTTTT.

This sequence joins TRBV20-1 and TRBJ2-1; the match to TRBD2 covers 8 bases. There are 16 residues in the CDR3. With V trimmed by 5 bases and J by 0 bases, 9 bases remained unmatched. Germline CDR1 and CDR2: DFQATT and SNEGSKA (reference sequence). The CDR3 DNA follows: TGCAGTGCTCCCTTCTTGGCGGGGGGCTCCTACAATGAGCAGTTCTTC. This translates into CSAPFLAGGSYNEQFF.

This clonotype was counted between two and nine times. The chain is built from TRBV7-8 and TRBJ2-1; D perhaps matches TRBD1 (6 bases). CDR3 length equals 13 residues. The germline gives CDR1 SGHVS, CDR2 FQNEAQ. With 7 bases removed from V and 3 bases from J, the gap between germline ends came to 10 bases. In nucleotides, the CDR3 is TGTGCCAGCATCTCGACAGGCTACAATGAGCAGTTCTTC. This gives the protein CASISTGYNEQFF.

This chain links TRBV12-3 or TRBV12-4 with TRBJ2-3; 7 nucleotides match TRBD2. The CDR3 contains 16 residues. V shed 6 bases, J shed 2 bases, and the junction held 11 bases outside the gene matches. DNA for the CDR3: TGTGCCAGCAGCCATAGGGCAAGCGGGGACACAGATACGCAGTATTTT. Protein product: CASSHRASGDTDTQYF.

The chain is built from TRBV7-2 and TRBJ1-1; TRBD1 is a possible D gene (5 bases). The CDR3 length is 13 residues. Germline lookup yields CDR1 SGHTA and CDR2 FQGNSA. V lost 0 bases to trimming and J lost 7 bases, with 9 bases between them. CDR3 region: CASSLASGSEAFF. CDR3 bases: TGTGCCAGCAGCTTAGCCTCAGGGAGTGAAGCTTTCTTT.

This clonotype turned up a few times. The V gene is TRBV20-1, the J gene TRBJ2-3; 7 bases are shared with TRBD2. V lost 1 base, J lost 2 bases, and 9 bases stayed unmatched. The CDR3 consists of 16 residues. Germline-derived CDR1 and CDR2 are DFQATT and SNEGSKA (reference sequence). The CDR3 region is CSARAPTSWDTDTQYF. In nucleotides, the CDR3 is TGCAGTGCTAGAGCCCCGACTAGCTGGGACACAGATACGCAGTATTTT.

At least ten counts were recorded for this clonotype. The chain couples TRBV20-1 to TRBJ1-4; TRBD1 is a possible D gene (6 bases). CDR1 is DFQATT, CDR2 SNEGSKA, per germline (reference sequence). Deletions cut 5 bases from V and 8 bases from J, with 18 bases between. The length of the CDR3 is 14 residues. The CDR3 nucleotides are TGCAGTGCTGGACGACAGGAGCCCCGCGAAAAACTGTTTTTT. This translates into CSAGRQEPREKLFF.

This clonotype was seen a handful of times. V is TRBV15 and J is TRBJ1-4, with D maybe TRBD1 (6 bases). Germline values: CDR1 LNHNV, CDR2 YYDKDF (reference sequence). This CDR3 is 15 amino acids long. V was trimmed by 4 bases and J by 0 bases, leaving 9 bases between them. CDR3 nucleotide sequence: TGTGCCACCAGCACCGACAGGACAACTAATGAAAAACTGTTTTTT. This encodes CATSTDRTTNEKLFF.

Points on this clonotype: One base away lies a much larger clone, so this may be a sequencing read error. The chain has TRBV25-1 and TRBJ2-1; D tentatively reads TRBD1 or TRBD2 (6 bases each). The CDR3 runs 15 residues. Per the germline V gene, CDR1 is MGHDK and CDR2 is SYGVNS. The ends were cut back, 1 base at V and 1 base at J, with 8 bases in the middle. The CDR3 reads CASSELGGSYNEQFF. The DNA for the CDR3 is TGTGCCAGCAGTGAATTAGGGGGGTCCTACAATGAGCAGTTCTTC.

This clonotype was detected many times. The chain is built from TRBV20-1 and TRBJ2-7; the D call may be TRBD1 or TRBD2 (5 bases each). This CDR3 has 12 amino acids. Trimming pared 3 bases from V and 3 bases from J, leaving 9 bases between. From germline, CDR1 is DFQATT and CDR2 SNEGSKA (reference sequence). In DNA form, the CDR3 reads TGCAGTGCTAGTGGGGACGGCTACGAGCAGTACTTC. Translating it yields CSASGDGYEQYF.

This clonotype was observed at least ten times. This rearrangement joins TRBV12-3 or TRBV12-4 to TRBJ1-1; D call uncertain. The CDR3 loop spans 13 amino acids. V lost 6 bases and J lost 6, with 14 bases in between. DNA for the CDR3: TGTGCCAGCAGCACCCGGCTGATGGCTGAAGCTTTCTTT. Translation gives CASSTRLMAEAFF.

The count of this clonotype is one. The chain has TRBV4-1 and TRBJ2-1; D might be TRBD2 (7 bases). The CDR3 has 14 amino acids. V was shortened by 1 base and J by 12 bases, with 16 bases between the two germline ends. CDR1 and CDR2 from the germline V gene are MGHRA and YSYEKL. DNA for the CDR3: TGCGCCAGCAGCCAAGCGGCGGGGGCCACGGGGCAGTTCTTC. Encoded protein: CASSQAAGATGQFF.